Listed below are T cell receptor beta chains from one sample, sequenced in a study of cytomegalovirus exposure and HLA in healthy donors. Sequencing was performed with immunoSEQ multiplex PCR; in TCRdb, only in-frame clones are kept and a portion is missing. In the table there are about 140,000 clones, 84% of which are singletons. The sequencing input was PBMCs. Every receptor here comes from a woman in her twenties or thirties in good health and CMV-seronegative. CDR3s include the opening cysteine and the closing phenylalanine or tryptophan. Fields, in order: V gene, clone size, J gene, D gene, CDR3 DNA, CDR3 protein. The D gene is left open where the match is weak. The listing skips clone size in some rows; elsewhere it reads once, few, many or a size class.

v_call: TRBV7-2; clone_size: once; j_call: TRBJ1-2; d_call: NA; cdr3_nt: TGTGCCAGCAGCTTAGTCCTGGAGGGTGGCGGCTACACCTTC; cdr3_aa: CASSLVLEGGGYTF
v_call: TRBV15; clone_size: NA; j_call: TRBJ1-5; d_call: NA; cdr3_nt: TGTGCCACCAGCAGAGCGTTCGGGAACTCAAACCCTTATCAGCCCCAGCATTTT; cdr3_aa: CATSRAFGNSNPYQPQHF
v_call: TRBV5-1; clone_size: few; j_call: TRBJ2-7; d_call: NA; cdr3_nt: TGCGCCAGCAGCTTCATTCCAGGTCAAACCTACGAGCAGTACTTC; cdr3_aa: CASSFIPGQTYEQYF
v_call: TRBV28; clone_size: NA; j_call: TRBJ1-2; d_call: NA; cdr3_nt: TGTGCCACACGACAGAACTATGGCTACACCTTC; cdr3_aa: CATRQNYGYTF
v_call: TRBV5-1; clone_size: NA; j_call: TRBJ1-3; d_call: TRBD1; cdr3_nt: TGCGCCAGCAGCTTGGTGGGGACAGCTGGAAACACCATATATTTT; cdr3_aa: CASSLVGTAGNTIYF
v_call: TRBV18; clone_size: NA; j_call: TRBJ2-5; d_call: TRBD1; cdr3_nt: TGTGCCAGCTCACCCGACCTGGACAGGGAGACCCAGTACTTC; cdr3_aa: CASSPDLDRETQYF
v_call: TRBV6-1; clone_size: NA; j_call: TRBJ2-7; d_call: TRBD2; cdr3_nt: TGTGCCAGCAGTGACGGGGGAGGGGTGTACGAGCAGTACTTC; cdr3_aa: CASSDGGGVYEQYF
v_call: TRBV18; clone_size: NA; j_call: TRBJ2-7; d_call: NA; cdr3_nt: TGTGCCAGCTCACGGGGACTGCAATCCTACGAGCAGTACTTC; cdr3_aa: CASSRGLQSYEQYF
v_call: TRBV19; clone_size: NA; j_call: TRBJ2-7; d_call: NA; cdr3_nt: TGTGCCAGTAGTATTCTTCAGGGCTACGAGCAGTACTTC; cdr3_aa: CASSILQGYEQYF
v_call: TRBV25-1; clone_size: NA; j_call: TRBJ2-2; d_call: NA; cdr3_nt: TGTGCCAGCAGTTCCTCGCGACAGGGAGGTACCGGGGAGCTGTTTTTT; cdr3_aa: CASSSSRQGGTGELFF
v_call: TRBV5-5; clone_size: NA; j_call: TRBJ1-1; d_call: TRBD1; cdr3_nt: TGTGCCAGCAGCATGACAGGGCCGTACACTGAAGCTTTCTTT; cdr3_aa: CASSMTGPYTEAFF
v_call: TRBV9; clone_size: NA; j_call: TRBJ2-5; d_call: NA; cdr3_nt: TGTGCCAGCAGCGCCCAGGGCTGGGAGACCCAGTACTTC; cdr3_aa: CASSAQGWETQYF
v_call: TRBV4-1; clone_size: NA; j_call: TRBJ1-3; d_call: NA; cdr3_nt: TGCGCCAGCAGCCCTAGCTCTGGAAACACCATATATTTT; cdr3_aa: CASSPSSGNTIYF
v_call: TRBV5-1; clone_size: NA; j_call: TRBJ1-2; d_call: TRBD1; cdr3_nt: TGCGCCAGCAGCTACGGACAGGGTGGGTATGGCTACACCTTC; cdr3_aa: CASSYGQGGYGYTF
v_call: TRBV29-1; clone_size: NA; j_call: TRBJ1-2; d_call: TRBD1; cdr3_nt: TGCAGCGTTGTTACAGGGGGGTATGGCTACACCTTC; cdr3_aa: CSVVTGGYGYTF
v_call: TRBV11-1; clone_size: NA; j_call: TRBJ2-7; d_call: TRBD2; cdr3_nt: TGTGCCAGCAGCTTAGTAGGGACTAGCGTCTACTACGAGCAGTACTTC; cdr3_aa: CASSLVGTSVYYEQYF
v_call: TRBV5-1; clone_size: NA; j_call: TRBJ1-2; d_call: TRBD1; cdr3_nt: TGCGCCAGCAGCCACCGGACAGGGGGAAACTATGGCTACACCTTC; cdr3_aa: CASSHRTGGNYGYTF
v_call: TRBV2; clone_size: NA; j_call: TRBJ1-2; d_call: NA; cdr3_nt: TGTGCCAGCAGTACCCAGACAGGTACTAACTATGGCTACACCTTC; cdr3_aa: CASSTQTGTNYGYTF
v_call: TRBV4-2; clone_size: NA; j_call: TRBJ1-4; d_call: TRBD1; cdr3_nt: TGTGCCAGCAGCCAGGAACAGGGGGCTTATAATGAAAAACTGTTTTTT; cdr3_aa: CASSQEQGAYNEKLFF
v_call: TRBV7-9; clone_size: NA; j_call: TRBJ1-2; d_call: NA; cdr3_nt: TGTGCCAGCAGTCTAACGTCTAACTATGGCTACACCTTC; cdr3_aa: CASSLTSNYGYTF
v_call: TRBV28; clone_size: few; j_call: TRBJ2-1; d_call: NA; cdr3_nt: TGTGCCAGCAGTGCCGACAGGGGCGGGGGTGAGCAGTTCTTC; cdr3_aa: CASSADRGGGEQFF
v_call: TRBV5-1; clone_size: once; j_call: TRBJ1-4; d_call: NA; cdr3_nt: TGCGCCAGCAGCTTGGGGTCAGCTAGTTTTGATGAAAAACTGTTTTTT; cdr3_aa: CASSLGSASFDEKLFF
v_call: TRBV6-6; clone_size: NA; j_call: TRBJ1-2; d_call: TRBD1; cdr3_nt: TGTGCCAGCAGTTACTTGACAGGGGGTAACTATGGCTACACCTTC; cdr3_aa: CASSYLTGGNYGYTF
v_call: TRBV5-1; clone_size: NA; j_call: TRBJ2-2; d_call: TRBD2; cdr3_nt: TGCGCCAGCAGAGCCGGGCCGTCCGGGGGGGACACCGGGGAGCTGTTTTTT; cdr3_aa: CASRAGPSGGDTGELFF
v_call: TRBV4-1; clone_size: NA; j_call: TRBJ1-6; d_call: NA; cdr3_nt: TGCGCCAGCAGCGTCCAGGCTAATTCACCCCTCCACTTT; cdr3_aa: CASSVQANSPLHF
v_call: TRBV18; clone_size: once; j_call: TRBJ2-7; d_call: NA; cdr3_nt: TGTGCCAGCTCACCACCGGGCGTAACTGACACCTACGAGCAGTACTTC; cdr3_aa: CASSPPGVTDTYEQYF
v_call: TRBV5-1; clone_size: NA; j_call: TRBJ2-3; d_call: TRBD2; cdr3_nt: TGCGCCAGCAGCTTGATCGGGGGGTCCCCCACAGATACGCAGTATTTT; cdr3_aa: CASSLIGGSPTDTQYF
v_call: TRBV29-1; clone_size: NA; j_call: TRBJ1-5; d_call: NA; cdr3_nt: TGCAGCGTTGTTATCGGGGGAAGCAATCAGCCCCAGCATTTT; cdr3_aa: CSVVIGGSNQPQHF
v_call: TRBV7-9; clone_size: NA; j_call: TRBJ2-5; d_call: TRBD2; cdr3_nt: TGTGCCAGCAGCCCCAGCGGGGGGGGACCTCAGAAGACCCAGTACTTC; cdr3_aa: CASSPSGGGPQKTQYF
v_call: TRBV10-3; clone_size: NA; j_call: TRBJ2-1; d_call: TRBD2; cdr3_nt: TGTGCCATCAGTGAGCGAGCGGGGGGGCACTCCTACAATGAGCAGTTCTTC; cdr3_aa: CAISERAGGHSYNEQFF
v_call: TRBV19; clone_size: NA; j_call: TRBJ1-2; d_call: NA; cdr3_nt: TGTGCCAGTAGTGAATCAGGGACTCCGGGCTATGGCTACACCTTC; cdr3_aa: CASSESGTPGYGYTF
v_call: TRBV10-3; clone_size: NA; j_call: TRBJ2-3; d_call: NA; cdr3_nt: TGTGCCATCAGGGGACTGTCAGATACGCAGTATTTT; cdr3_aa: CAIRGLSDTQYF